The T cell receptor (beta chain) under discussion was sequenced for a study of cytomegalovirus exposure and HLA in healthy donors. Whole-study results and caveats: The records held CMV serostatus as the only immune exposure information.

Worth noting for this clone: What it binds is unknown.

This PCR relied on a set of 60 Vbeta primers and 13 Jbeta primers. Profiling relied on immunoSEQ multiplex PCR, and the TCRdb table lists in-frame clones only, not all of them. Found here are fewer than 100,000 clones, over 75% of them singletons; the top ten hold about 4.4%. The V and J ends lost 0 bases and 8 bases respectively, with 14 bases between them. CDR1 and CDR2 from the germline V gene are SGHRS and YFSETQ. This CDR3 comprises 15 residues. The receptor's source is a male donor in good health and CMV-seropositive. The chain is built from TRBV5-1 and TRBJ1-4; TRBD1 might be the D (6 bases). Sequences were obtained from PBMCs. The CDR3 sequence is CASSLAAGALEKLFF. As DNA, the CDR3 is TGCGCCAGCAGCTTGGCCGCAGGGGCGTTGGAAAAACTGTTTTTT. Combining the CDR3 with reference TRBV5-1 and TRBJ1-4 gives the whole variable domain KAGVTQTPRYLIKTRGQQVTLSCSPISGHRSVSWYQQTPGQGLQFLFEYFSETQRNKGNFPGRFSGRQFSNSRSEMNVSTLELGDSALYLCASSLAAGALEKLFFGSGTQLSVL.